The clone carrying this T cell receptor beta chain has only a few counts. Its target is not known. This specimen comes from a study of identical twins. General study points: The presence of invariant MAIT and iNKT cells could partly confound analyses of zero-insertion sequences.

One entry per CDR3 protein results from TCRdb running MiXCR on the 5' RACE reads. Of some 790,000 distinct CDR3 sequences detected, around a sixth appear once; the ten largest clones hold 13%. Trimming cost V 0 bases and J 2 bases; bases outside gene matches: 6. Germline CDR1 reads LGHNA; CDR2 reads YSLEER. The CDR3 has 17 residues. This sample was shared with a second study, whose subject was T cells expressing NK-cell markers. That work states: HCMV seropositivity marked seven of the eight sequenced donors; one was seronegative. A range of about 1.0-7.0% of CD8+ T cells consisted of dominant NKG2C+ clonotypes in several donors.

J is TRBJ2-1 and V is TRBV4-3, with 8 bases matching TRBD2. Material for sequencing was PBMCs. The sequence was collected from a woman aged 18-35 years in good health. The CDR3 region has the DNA TGCGCCAGCAGCCAAGATTACCTAGCGGGCCCCTACAATGAGCAGTTCTTC. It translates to CASSQDYLAGPYNEQFF.